This T cell receptor beta chain was retrieved from a study of human T cells and chemical hapten exposure. Study-wide context: Patients, largely female, had alopecia areata, totalis or universalis.

Specified time point: patch test 3, about 24 weeks after DPC sensitization. Treatment described: therapeutic diphenylcyclopropenone sensitization with weekly scalp DPC. The CDR3 consists of 14 residues. V trimming: 4 bases; J trimming: 4 bases; junction bases outside the gene matches: 7. Looked up from germline, CDR1 is SGHRS and CDR2 is YFSETQ. General study results and limits: The study found that PT1 expanded TCR counts correlated positively with patch test score. Versus controls, expanded TCRs had significantly more large CDR3 similarity clusters.

With regard to this clonotype: Antigen unknown.

Unique molecular identifiers were attached to individual cDNA molecules during library preparation. TCRdb re-derived calls from the RACE reads in MiXCR, one entry per CDR3 protein. The sample records about 82,000 distinct CDR3 sequences, 13% being singletons. This clonotype originated in a woman in her forties or fifties with alopecia areata. Some clones in this sample may be carry-over from other donors' samples. This chain connects TRBV5-1 to TRBJ2-5; TRBD1 matches 7 bases. The specimen was whole blood, collected in connection with sensitization to the hapten diphenylcyclopropenone (DPC). For the CDR3, the DNA is TGCGCCAGCAGCAAAGGACAGGCGGGAGAGACCCAGTACTTC. This translates into CASSKGQAGETQYF.